A single TCR beta chain is shown here with its context. Its specificity is not known. TCRdb's table, derived via immunoSEQ multiplex PCR, lists solely in-frame clones and lacks some. The sample has some 130,000 clones; 75% to 95% are singletons. These data are taken from a study of T cell responses to AZD1222 COVID-19 vaccine. General observations from the study: Donors, mostly white British, included more females; clonal diversity was possibly underestimated. Along spike, vaccine-associated CD4 TCRs were found throughout, with dominance at 160-218 and 743-854. Sampling captured repertoires only after the peak T cell response.

The material sequenced was peripheral blood, taken 28 days after the second AZD1222 dose. The sequence was obtained from an adult who received the AZD1222 COVID-19 vaccine.

This CDR3 reads CASSVGQVTEAFF. CDR3 nucleotide sequence: TGTGCCAGCAGCGTCGGACAGGTCACTGAAGCTTTCTTT. J is TRBJ1-1 and V is TRBV9; 7 bases match TRBD1. Trimming took 2 bases from V and 4 from J; bases not matched to a gene: 2. Germline V gives CDR1 SGDLS, CDR2 YYNGEE. The CDR3 sequence is 13 residues long.